Presented here are 14 T cell receptor beta chains from one specimen sequenced in a study of molecular identifiers for immune sequencing clone quantification. TCRdb analysed the PCR reads with MiXCR anew, one entry per CDR3 protein. The sample includes about 640,000 distinct CDR3 sequences, 15% to 20% of them seen just once. The sample was naive CD8+ T cells from blood, with Jurkat cell RNA spiked in. Indicated subset: FACS-sorted CD8+CD4-CCR7+CD45RA+ naive T cells. These receptors were taken from a human donor in good health. Some libraries in this study had Jurkat cell RNA spiked in.

This clonotype was detected a few times. This chain uses TRBV18 with TRBJ2-7; possible D gene TRBD1, 5 bases. CDR1 and CDR2 (germline): KGHSH, LQKENI. Between the trimmed V and J ends, which lost 5 bases and 3 bases, there was a span of 11 bases. The CDR3 has 13 amino acids. In DNA form, the CDR3 reads TGTGCCAGCTCAACCCGACAGTTCTACGAGCAGTACTTC. Protein sequence: CASSTRQFYEQYF.

Details on this clonotype: A much larger clone differs from this one at a single base, so this may be a read error. The V call is TRBV2, the J call TRBJ1-2; D gene uncertain. Germline V lookup: CDR1 SNHLY, CDR2 FYNNEI. The CDR3 has 13 amino acids. The germline V and J ends were trimmed by 8 bases and 3 bases, with 13 bases remaining between them. The CDR3 nucleotides are TGTGCCAGCTTGACTGAGAGGGACTATGGCTACACCTTC. It codes for CASLTERDYGYTF.

This clonotype was found many times. The V and J genes are TRBV4-3 and TRBJ1-1; no reliable D call. The CDR3 covers 15 residues. Trimming stripped 3 bases from V and 8 bases from J, with 19 bases between. Germline loops: CDR1 LGHNA, CDR2 YSLEER. Here the CDR3 reads CASSQPRAQATEAFF. DNA of the CDR3: TGCGCCAGCAGCCAGCCCCGGGCCCAAGCCACAGAAGCTTTCTTT.

This sequence joins TRBV18 and TRBJ2-7, with 8 bases matching TRBD2. This CDR3 comprises 16 residues. Germline trimming cut 3 bases from V and 2 bases from J; bases unmatched to any gene: 9. Germline CDR1 and CDR2: KGHSH and LQKENI. The CDR3 spells CASSPPGAGGAYEQYF. The DNA for the CDR3 is TGTGCCAGCTCACCGCCAGGCGCCGGGGGGGCCTACGAGCAGTACTTC.

As to this clonotype: Since a much larger clone is just one base distant, this may be a read error. This chain connects TRBV6-5 to TRBJ2-1; 9 bases align to TRBD1. The CDR3 totals 16 residues. Germline values: CDR1 MNHEY, CDR2 SVGAGI. The CDR3 reads CAGSYPRGQGMGEQFF. CDR3 nucleotide sequence: TGTGCCGGCAGTTACCCCCGGGGACAGGGTATGGGTGAGCAGTTCTTC.

At least ten counts were recorded for this clonotype. The rearrangement links TRBV6-2 or TRBV6-3 to TRBJ2-6; 10 bases fit TRBD1. The V gene end was trimmed by 4 bases and the J gene end by 4 bases; junction bases not matched to a gene: 7. The CDR3 has 17 residues. CDR1 and CDR2 (germline): MNHEY, SVGEGT. The CDR3 coding sequence is TGTGCCAGCAGTTCGGGACAGGGGATGGACGGGGCCAACGTCCTGACTTTC. Its translation: CASSSGQGMDGANVLTF.

This clonotype was found many times. The rearrangement uses TRBV5-1 and TRBJ1-1; no clear D. The germline gives CDR1 SGHRS, CDR2 YFSETQ. Deletions cut 1 base from V and 1 base from J, with 11 bases between. There are 15 residues in the CDR3. The CDR3: CASSLIGPENTEAFF. The CDR3 region has the DNA TGCGCCAGCAGCTTGATAGGGCCGGAGAACACTGAAGCTTTCTTT.

The table lists this clonotype with many counts. The rearrangement uses TRBV4-3 and TRBJ2-7; possible D gene TRBD2, 6 bases. The germline gives CDR1 LGHNA, CDR2 YSLEER. Trimming shortened V by 8 bases and J by 0 bases, and 14 bases separated the two germline ends. This CDR3 is 14 amino acids long. CDR3: CASARLVSSYEQYF. The CDR3 DNA sequence: TGCGCCAGCGCCCGACTAGTCAGCTCCTACGAGCAGTACTTC.

As for this clonotype: Being one base from a much bigger clone, this may be a read error. V usage is TRBV5-6 and J usage is TRBJ1-1; D perhaps matches TRBD1 (5 bases). The length of the CDR3 is 14 residues. Per germline, CDR1 SGHDT and CDR2 YYEEEE. The V and J ends lost 3 bases and 6 bases respectively, with 15 bases between them. Here the CDR3 DNA reads TGTGCCAGCAGCTACCCCAGGGCGGGCGCTGAAGCTTTCTTT. As protein: CASSYPRAGAEAFF.

This clonotype was found many times. The V and J genes are TRBV25-1 and TRBJ2-2; no definite D call. V was shortened by 1 base and J by 6 bases, with 6 bases between the two germline ends. Looked up from germline, CDR1 is MGHDK and CDR2 is SYGVNS. The CDR3 is 13 amino acids. The CDR3 coding sequence is TGTGCCAGCAGTGAATTATCGGCCGGGGAGCTGTTTTTT. It yields the protein CASSELSAGELFF.

This clonotype was seen ten or more times. V gene TRBV28 combines with J gene TRBJ2-3; D gene ambiguous. The V end lost 6 bases, the J end lost 6 bases, and 13 bases lay between the germline ends. Per germline, CDR1 MDHEN and CDR2 SYDVKM. The CDR3 contains 13 residues. In DNA, the CDR3 is TGTGCCAGCAGACAAACCCCTACGGATACGCAGTATTTT. This sequence encodes CASRQTPTDTQYF.

V and J are TRBV21-1 and TRBJ1-6; the table's D call, TRBD1, has no DNA check behind it. TRBV21-1 represents a pseudogene. This CDR3 is built from 13 residues. CDR3 in amino acids: CASTRWRGQPLHF. CDR3 bases: TGTGCCAGCACCAGGTGGAGGGGGCAACCCCTCCACTTT.

This clonotype was detected many times. The V and J genes are TRBV7-2 and TRBJ2-7; TRBD1 matches at 7 bases. The CDR3 runs to 15 residues. The germline gives CDR1 SGHTA, CDR2 FQGNSA. With V trimmed by 4 bases and J by 1 base, 7 bases remained unmatched. CDR3 amino acids: CASSSDRRLSYEQYF. The CDR3 DNA reads as TGTGCCAGCAGCTCGGACAGGAGGCTATCCTACGAGCAGTACTTC.

Points on this clonotype: A much bigger clone sits one base away, suggesting this may be a read error. This rearrangement joins TRBV12-3 or TRBV12-4 to TRBJ1-1; no definite D call. This CDR3 spans 12 amino acids. The CDR3 is CAGRWGDTEAFF. CDR3 DNA: TGTGCCGGCAGATGGGGTGACACTGAAGCTTTCTTT.